These 7 T cell receptor beta chains were sequenced from one sample in a study of T cells in Graves' hyperthyroidism and ophthalmopathy. Regions amplified from RNA transcripts were the TCR beta CDR3 regions. First-round RT-PCR targeting the TCR CDR3 was performed with the HTBI primer set. One entry per CDR3 protein results from TCRdb running MiXCR on the multiplex PCR reads. The sample carries 300,000 to 400,000 distinct CDR3 sequences, about 15% recorded once. Sequenced: blood. These receptors originate from a woman aged 55-70 years with Graves' hyperthyroidism.

This clonotype was picked up many times. This chain connects TRBV11-2 to TRBJ2-7, with D tentatively TRBD1 or TRBD2 (8 bases each). Germline CDR1 reads SGHAT; CDR2 reads FQNNGV. This CDR3 is built from 16 residues. V lost 4 bases to trimming and J lost 6 bases, with 22 bases between them. Here the CDR3 DNA reads TGTGCCAGCAGCTCAGGACAGGGACTAGGCCCCGGCGAGCAGTACTTC. It yields the protein CASSSGQGLGPGEQYF.

At least ten counts were recorded for this clonotype. This chain links TRBV20-1 with TRBJ2-5; 12 bases line up with TRBD2. The CDR3 has 16 residues. Germline CDR1 reads DFQATT; CDR2 reads SNEGSKA (reference sequence). Trimming took 5 bases from V and 1 from J; bases not matched to a gene: 8. The CDR3 coding sequence is TGCAGTGCTCCTATCCTAGCGGGAGGGGGCCAAGAGACCCAGTACTTC. This sequence encodes CSAPILAGGGQETQYF.

This clonotype was detected many times. The V call is TRBV24-1, the J call TRBJ1-1; 8 nucleotides agree with TRBD1. CDR3 length: 14 residues. V gave up 4 bases and J gave up 3 bases; unmatched junction bases: 3. Germline CDR1 is KGHDR and CDR2 is SFDVKD. CDR3 sequence reads: CATSDWTGHTEAFF. The CDR3 coding sequence is TGTGCCACCAGTGACTGGACAGGGCACACTGAAGCTTTCTTT.

This clonotype has ten or more counts. The DNA of the CDR3 is TGTGCCAGCAGTGAATACATGAACACTGAAGCTTTCTTT. Its translation: CASSEYMNTEAFF. The chain employs TRBV6-1 and TRBJ1-1; no definite D call. The ends were cut back, 2 bases at V and 0 bases at J, with 4 bases in the middle. CDR3 length equals 13 residues. The germline V gene encodes CDR1 MNHNS and CDR2 SASEGT.

The J gene is TRBJ2-3, the V gene TRBV3-1; 8 bases agree with TRBD2. V lost 0 bases and J lost 5; bases outside the gene matches: 4. Germline V gives CDR1 LGHDT, CDR2 YNNKEL (reference sequence). The CDR3 consists of 15 residues. This CDR3 is CASSQDTLAGDTQYF. The CDR3 DNA is TGTGCCAGCAGCCAAGATACGCTAGCGGGAGATACGCAGTATTTT.

This clonotype was counted many times. The chain combines TRBV6-1 with TRBJ2-1; D may be TRBD1 (6 bases). The germline V gene encodes CDR1 MNHNS and CDR2 SASEGT. Trimming shortened V by 0 bases and J by 0 bases, and 9 bases separated the two germline ends. This CDR3 has 16 amino acids. CDR3 loop: CASSEALGGSYNEQFF. CDR3 bases: TGTGCCAGCAGTGAAGCGCTAGGGGGCTCCTACAATGAGCAGTTCTTC.

This clonotype appeared many times. The chain carries TRBV28 and TRBJ2-1, with TRBD2 as a possible D gene (5 bases). Germline-derived CDR1 and CDR2 are MDHEN and SYDVKM. V shed 3 bases and J shed 6 bases, with 15 bases lying between them. This CDR3 region has 15 residues. DNA of the CDR3: TGTGCCAGCAGTTTCTTGGTTCGGGGTTTCAATGAGCAGTTCTTC. Protein product: CASSFLVRGFNEQFF.